A single sample is the source of the 9 T cell receptor beta chains below, sequenced in a study of T cell repertoires in cytomegalovirus infection. TCRdb passed the reads through MiXCR, listing each CDR3 protein once. The sample lists tens of thousands of distinct CDR3 sequences, around 40% occurring once. The antigens these receptors bind are not known. Sequences were derived from CD8+ T cells from cultured PBMCs, sampled from culture after CMV antigen stimulation. These receptors were collected from a human donor in good health (CMV status not recorded). Some clones in this sample may be carry-over from other donors' samples.

This clonotype was counted a few times. The rearrangement uses TRBV7-6 and TRBJ2-2, with 10 bases matching TRBD1. From germline, CDR1 is SGHVS and CDR2 FNYEAQ. V trimming: 5 bases; J trimming: 1 base; junction bases outside the gene matches: 4. The CDR3 has 16 amino acids. The CDR3 region is CASSHDRGQNTGELFF. The CDR3 DNA follows: TGTGCCAGCAGCCATGACAGGGGGCAGAACACCGGGGAGCTGTTTTTT.

The chain joins TRBV11-2 to TRBJ2-1; D may match TRBD1 or TRBD2 (5 bases each). V lost 5 bases and J lost 8, with 16 bases in between. In germline, CDR1 is SGHAT, CDR2 FQNNGV. The CDR3 is made up of 14 amino acids. The CDR3 protein is CASSEVLGVDEQFF. CDR3 DNA: TGTGCCAGCAGCGAAGTACTAGGGGTGGATGAGCAGTTCTTC. Full variable domain (missing parts from reference TRBV11-2 and TRBJ2-1): EAGVAQSPRYKIIEKRQSVAFWCNPISGHATLYWYQQILGQGPKLLIQFQNNGVVDDSQLPKDRFSAERLKGVDSTLKIQPAKLEDSAVYLCASSEVLGVDEQFFGPGTRLTVL.

Notes on this clonotype: A read error is possible here, since a much larger clone lies one base away. V is TRBV7-8 and J is TRBJ2-3, with 7 bases identical to TRBD2. Germline lookup yields CDR1 SGHVS and CDR2 FQNEAQ. The CDR3 runs 14 residues. The CDR3 nucleotides are TGTGTCAGCAGCTTAGCGGGTAGAACAGATACGCAGTATTTT. Amino acids: CVSSLAGRTDTQYF.

This clonotype was recorded many times. The chain joins TRBV12-3 or TRBV12-4 to TRBJ2-1; D is possibly TRBD1 (6 bases). Trimming cost V 3 bases and J 8 bases, with 17 bases left between them. This CDR3 contains 15 residues. CDR3 in DNA: TGTGCCAGCAGTTTCGGGGACAACCCGTCGTATGAGCAGTTCTTC. It specifies CASSFGDNPSYEQFF.

The genes are TRBV7-2 and TRBJ1-1; 9 positions agree with TRBD1. Germline trimming cut 4 bases from V and 7 bases from J; bases unmatched to any gene: 4. The V gene's germline CDR1 is SGHTA and CDR2 FQGNSA. The CDR3 extends over 13 amino acids. This chain's CDR3 is CASSSWTGVEAFF. CDR3 sequence (DNA): TGTGCCAGCAGCTCCTGGACAGGGGTTGAAGCTTTCTTT.

The J gene is TRBJ2-2, the V gene TRBV4-1; 8 bases line up with TRBD2. After removal of 4 bases from V and 7 bases from J, the junction contained 8 bases not matched to a gene. Germline V CDR1 and CDR2: MGHRA, YSYEKL. The CDR3 spans 15 residues. Written as DNA, the CDR3 is TGCGCCAGCAGCCCAGCCGGGAGGGGCATCGGGGAGCTGTTTTTT. Translation gives CASSPAGRGIGELFF.

The rearrangement joins TRBV2 to TRBJ2-3; D gene ambiguous. V gave up 5 bases and J gave up 2 bases, with 14 bases separating them. The CDR3 contains 15 residues. In germline, CDR1 is SNHLY, CDR2 FYNNEI. The CDR3 DNA is TGTGCCAGCAGTCCGGGCCGGAAAGTCACAGATACGCAGTATTTT. Protein product: CASSPGRKVTDTQYF.

This chain links TRBV9 with TRBJ2-3; no reliable D call. With 0 bases removed from V and 6 bases from J, the gap between germline ends came to 11 bases. Looked up from germline, CDR1 is SGDLS and CDR2 is YYNGEE. This CDR3 region has 14 residues. CDR3 amino acids: CASSVDGVQDTQYF. Here the CDR3 DNA reads TGTGCCAGCAGCGTAGATGGGGTCCAGGATACGCAGTATTTT.

The rearrangement joins TRBV7-3 to TRBJ2-3; 8 nucleotides agree with TRBD1. CDR3 length equals 17 residues. The germline V gene encodes CDR1 SGHTA and CDR2 FQGTGA. The V gene end was trimmed by 5 bases and the J gene end by 5 bases; junction bases not matched to a gene: 15. This chain's CDR3 is CASSKGGTRGPGDTQYF. The CDR3 nucleotides read TGTGCCAGCAGCAAAGGGGGGACCAGGGGGCCGGGAGATACGCAGTATTTT.